The clone carrying this T cell receptor beta chain was observed once. The entry originates in a study of blood T cells in healthy people across ages. A second PCR, run for roughly 7 to 12 cycles, used a sample-barcoded 5' primer plus a J-beta primer mix. TCRdb ran MiXCR on the 5' RACE reads and lists one entry per CDR3 protein. The sample lists fewer than 700,000 distinct CDR3 sequences, roughly 41% occurring once. The CDR3 sequence is 15 residues long. CDR1 and CDR2 (germline): GTSNPN, SVGIG (reference sequence). J gave up 6 bases and V 3 bases, and 5 bases lay outside the gene matches. Per individual sample, total RNA of at least 5 micrograms was extracted.

The V call is TRBV30, the J call TRBJ2-1, with TRBD2 matching over 13 bases. The receptor was derived from a man older than 75 in good health. Sequencing was performed on blood. The CDR3 DNA is TGTGCCTGGAGCCGAGGACTAGCGGGAGTCAATGAGCAGTTCTTC. Translated: CAWSRGLAGVNEQFF.